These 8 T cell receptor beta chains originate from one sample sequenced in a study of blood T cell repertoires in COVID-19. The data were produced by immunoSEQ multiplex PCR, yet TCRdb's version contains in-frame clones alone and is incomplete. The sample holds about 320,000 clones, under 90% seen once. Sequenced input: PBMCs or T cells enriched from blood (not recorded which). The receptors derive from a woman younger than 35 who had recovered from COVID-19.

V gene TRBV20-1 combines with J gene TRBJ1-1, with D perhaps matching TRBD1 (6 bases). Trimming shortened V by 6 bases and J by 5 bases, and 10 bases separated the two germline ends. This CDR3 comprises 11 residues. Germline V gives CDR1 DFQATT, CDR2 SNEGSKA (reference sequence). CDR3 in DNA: TGCAGTGCCTACAGGGAGACTGAAGCTTTCTTT. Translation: CSAYRETEAFF.

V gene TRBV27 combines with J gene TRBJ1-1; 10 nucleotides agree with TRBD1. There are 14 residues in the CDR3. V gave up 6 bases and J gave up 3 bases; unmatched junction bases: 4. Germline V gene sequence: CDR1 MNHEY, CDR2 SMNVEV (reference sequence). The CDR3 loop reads CASSLGTGDTEAFF. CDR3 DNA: TGTGCCAGCAGCCTAGGGACAGGGGACACTGAAGCTTTCTTT.

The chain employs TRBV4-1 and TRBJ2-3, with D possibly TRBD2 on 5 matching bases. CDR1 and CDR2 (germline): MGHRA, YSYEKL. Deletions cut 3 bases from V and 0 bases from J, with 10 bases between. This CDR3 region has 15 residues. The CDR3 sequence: CASSHERISTDTQYF. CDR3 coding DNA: TGCGCCAGCAGCCATGAGCGGATCAGCACAGATACGCAGTATTTT.

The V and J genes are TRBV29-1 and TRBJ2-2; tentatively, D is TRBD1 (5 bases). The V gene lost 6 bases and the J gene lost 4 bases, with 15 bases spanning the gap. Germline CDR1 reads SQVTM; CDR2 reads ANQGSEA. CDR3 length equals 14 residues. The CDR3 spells CSVRGPQGTGELFF. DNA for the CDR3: TGCAGCGTCCGTGGTCCCCAGGGCACCGGGGAGCTGTTTTTT.

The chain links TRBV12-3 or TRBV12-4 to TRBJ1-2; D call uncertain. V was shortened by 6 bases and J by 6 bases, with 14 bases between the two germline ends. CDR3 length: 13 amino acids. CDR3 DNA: TGTGCCAGCAGCTCATTAGTACGCCATGGCTACACCTTC. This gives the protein CASSSLVRHGYTF.

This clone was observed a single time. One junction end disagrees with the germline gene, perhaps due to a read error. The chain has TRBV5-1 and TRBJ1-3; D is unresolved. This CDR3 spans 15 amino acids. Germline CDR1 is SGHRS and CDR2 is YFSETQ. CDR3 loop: CASSLSVSSGNTIYF. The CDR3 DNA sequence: TGCGCCAGTAGCTTAAGTGTGAGCTCTGGAAACACCATATATTTT.

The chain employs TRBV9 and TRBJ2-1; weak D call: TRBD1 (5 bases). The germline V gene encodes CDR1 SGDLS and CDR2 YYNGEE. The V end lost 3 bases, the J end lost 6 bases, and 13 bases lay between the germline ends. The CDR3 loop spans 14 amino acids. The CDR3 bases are TGTGCCAGCAGCGCCTTCACAGGAGTCAATGAGCAGTTCTTC. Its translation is CASSAFTGVNEQFF.

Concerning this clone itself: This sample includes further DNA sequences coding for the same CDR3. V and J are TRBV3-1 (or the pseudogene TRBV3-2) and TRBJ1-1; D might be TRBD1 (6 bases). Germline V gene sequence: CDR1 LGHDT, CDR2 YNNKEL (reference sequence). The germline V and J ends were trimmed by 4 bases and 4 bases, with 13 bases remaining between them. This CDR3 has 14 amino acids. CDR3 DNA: TGTGCCAGCAGCCCTACGGGGGGGGCCACTGAAGCTTTCTTT. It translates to CASSPTGGATEAFF.